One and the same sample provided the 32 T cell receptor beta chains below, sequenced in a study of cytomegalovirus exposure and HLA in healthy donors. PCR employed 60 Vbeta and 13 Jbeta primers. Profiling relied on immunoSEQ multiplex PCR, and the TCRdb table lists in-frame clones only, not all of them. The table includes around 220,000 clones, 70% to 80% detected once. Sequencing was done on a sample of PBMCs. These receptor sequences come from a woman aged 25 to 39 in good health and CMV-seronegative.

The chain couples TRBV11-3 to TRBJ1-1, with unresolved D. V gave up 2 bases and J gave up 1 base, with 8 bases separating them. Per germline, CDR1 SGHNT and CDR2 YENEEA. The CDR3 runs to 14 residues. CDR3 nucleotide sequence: TGTGCCAGCAGCTTACCGGGTAAGAACACTGAAGCTTTCTTT. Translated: CASSLPGKNTEAFF.

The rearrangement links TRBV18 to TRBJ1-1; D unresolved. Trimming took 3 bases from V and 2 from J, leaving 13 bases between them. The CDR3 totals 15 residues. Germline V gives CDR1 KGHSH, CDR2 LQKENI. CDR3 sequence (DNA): TGTGCCAGCTCACCCCTGCGGGAGTCCAACACTGAAGCTTTCTTT. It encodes CASSPLRESNTEAFF.

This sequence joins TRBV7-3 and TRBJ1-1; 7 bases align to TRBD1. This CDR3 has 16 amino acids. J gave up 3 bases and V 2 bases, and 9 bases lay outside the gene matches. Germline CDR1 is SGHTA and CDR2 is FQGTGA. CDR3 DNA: TGTGCCAGCAGCTTATTGCGTAGGGGGCGCGACACTGAAGCTTTCTTT. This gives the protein CASSLLRRGRDTEAFF.

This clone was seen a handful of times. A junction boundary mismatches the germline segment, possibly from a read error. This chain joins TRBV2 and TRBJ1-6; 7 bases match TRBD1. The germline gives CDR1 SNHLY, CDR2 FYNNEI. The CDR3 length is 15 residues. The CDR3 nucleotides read TGTGCCAGCAGGACAGGGAGCTCCTATAATTCTCCCCTCCTCTTT. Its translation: CASRTGSSYNSPLLF.

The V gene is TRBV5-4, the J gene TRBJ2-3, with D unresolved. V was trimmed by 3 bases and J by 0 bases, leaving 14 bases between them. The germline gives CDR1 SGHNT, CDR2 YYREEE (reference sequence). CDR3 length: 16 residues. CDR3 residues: CASSSLVWASTDTQYF. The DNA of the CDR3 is TGTGCCAGCAGCTCCCTTGTCTGGGCAAGCACAGATACGCAGTATTTT.

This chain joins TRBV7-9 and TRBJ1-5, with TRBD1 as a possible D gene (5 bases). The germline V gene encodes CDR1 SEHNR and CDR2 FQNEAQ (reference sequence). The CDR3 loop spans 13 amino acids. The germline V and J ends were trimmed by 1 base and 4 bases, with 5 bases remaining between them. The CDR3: CASSLGQNQPQHF. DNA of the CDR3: TGTGCCAGCAGCTTAGGACAGAATCAGCCCCAGCATTTT.

CDR3 amino acids: CASSLDMYTEAFF. The CDR3 nucleotides are TGTGCCAGCAGCTTAGATATGTACACTGAAGCTTTCTTT. This sequence joins TRBV7-2 and TRBJ1-1; no definite D call. The length of the CDR3 is 13 residues. Germline assignment: CDR1 SGHTA and CDR2 FQGNSA. V was trimmed by 1 base and J by 3 bases, leaving 6 bases between them.

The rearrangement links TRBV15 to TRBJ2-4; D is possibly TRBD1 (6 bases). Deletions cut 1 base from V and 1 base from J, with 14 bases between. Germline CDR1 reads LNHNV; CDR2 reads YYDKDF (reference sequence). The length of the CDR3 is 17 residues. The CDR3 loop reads CATSRGGPMGAKNIQYF. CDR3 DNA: TGTGCCACCAGCAGAGGGGGGCCCATGGGGGCCAAAAACATTCAGTACTTC.

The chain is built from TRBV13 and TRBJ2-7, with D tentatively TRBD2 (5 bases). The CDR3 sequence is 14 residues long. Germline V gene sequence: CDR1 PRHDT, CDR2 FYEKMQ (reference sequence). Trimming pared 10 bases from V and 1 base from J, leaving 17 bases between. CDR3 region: CATSATGNSYEQYF. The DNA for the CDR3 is TGTGCCACCTCGGCGACGGGGAATTCCTACGAGCAGTACTTC. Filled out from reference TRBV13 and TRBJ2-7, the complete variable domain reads AAGVIQSPRHLIKEKRETATLKCYPIPRHDTVYWYQQGPGQDPQFLISFYEKMQSDKGSIPDRFSAQQFSDYHSELNMSSLELGDSALYFCATSATGNSYEQYFGPGTRLTVT.

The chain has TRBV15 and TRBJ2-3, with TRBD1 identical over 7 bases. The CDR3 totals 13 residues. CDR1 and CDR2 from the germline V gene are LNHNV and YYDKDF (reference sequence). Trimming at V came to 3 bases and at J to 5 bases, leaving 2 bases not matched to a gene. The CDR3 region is CATSRDRQDTQYF. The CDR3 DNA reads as TGTGCCACCAGCAGGGACAGGCAAGATACGCAGTATTTT.

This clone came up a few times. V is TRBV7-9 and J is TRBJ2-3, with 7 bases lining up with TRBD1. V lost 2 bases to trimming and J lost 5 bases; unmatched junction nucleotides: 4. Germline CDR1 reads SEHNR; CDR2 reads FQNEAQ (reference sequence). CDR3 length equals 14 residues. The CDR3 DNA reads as TGTGCCAGCAGCTTATCTACAGGGGTAGATACGCAGTATTTT. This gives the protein CASSLSTGVDTQYF.

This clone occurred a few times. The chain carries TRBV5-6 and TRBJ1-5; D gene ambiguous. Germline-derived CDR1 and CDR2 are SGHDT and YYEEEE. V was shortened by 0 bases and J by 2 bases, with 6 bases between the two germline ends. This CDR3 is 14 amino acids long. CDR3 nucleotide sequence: TGTGCCAGCAGCTTGGACAGAGGCAATCAGCCCCAGCATTTT. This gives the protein CASSLDRGNQPQHF.

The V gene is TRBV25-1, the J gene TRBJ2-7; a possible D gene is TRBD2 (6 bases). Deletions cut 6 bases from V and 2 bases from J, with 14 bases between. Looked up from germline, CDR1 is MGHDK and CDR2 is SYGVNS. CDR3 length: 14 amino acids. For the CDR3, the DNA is TGTGCCAGCAGACCACCGGACTACCCCTACGAGCAGTACTTC. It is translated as CASRPPDYPYEQYF.

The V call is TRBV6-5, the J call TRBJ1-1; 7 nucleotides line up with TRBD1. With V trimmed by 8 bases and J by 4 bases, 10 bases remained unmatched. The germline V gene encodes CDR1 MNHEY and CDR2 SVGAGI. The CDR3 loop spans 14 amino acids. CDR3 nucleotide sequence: TGTGCCAGCGAAATAAGACAGGGTGGCACTGAAGCTTTCTTT. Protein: CASEIRQGGTEAFF.

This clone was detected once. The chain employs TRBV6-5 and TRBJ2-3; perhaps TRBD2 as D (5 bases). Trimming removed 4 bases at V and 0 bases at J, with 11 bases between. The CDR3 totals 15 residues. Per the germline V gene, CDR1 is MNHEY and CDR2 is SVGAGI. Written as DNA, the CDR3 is TGTGCCAGCAGTTCACTAGGTGGAAGCACAGATACGCAGTATTTT. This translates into CASSSLGGSTDTQYF.

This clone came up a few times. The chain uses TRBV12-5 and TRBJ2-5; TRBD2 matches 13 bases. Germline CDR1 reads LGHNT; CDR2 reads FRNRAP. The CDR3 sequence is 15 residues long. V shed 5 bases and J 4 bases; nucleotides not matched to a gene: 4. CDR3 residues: CASGTSGGVRETQYF. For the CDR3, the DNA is TGTGCTAGTGGTACTAGCGGGGGGGTGAGAGAGACCCAGTACTTC.

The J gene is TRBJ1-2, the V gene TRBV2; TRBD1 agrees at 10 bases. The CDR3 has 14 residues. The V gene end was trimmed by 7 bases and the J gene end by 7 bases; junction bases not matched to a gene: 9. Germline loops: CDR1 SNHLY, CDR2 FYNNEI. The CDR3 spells CASKGQGEFSGYTF. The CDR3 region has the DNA TGTGCCAGCAAAGGACAGGGGGAGTTCTCTGGCTACACCTTC.

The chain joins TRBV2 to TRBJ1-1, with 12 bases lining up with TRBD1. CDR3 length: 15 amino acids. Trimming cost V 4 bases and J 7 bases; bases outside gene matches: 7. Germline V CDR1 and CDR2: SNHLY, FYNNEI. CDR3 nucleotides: TGTGCCAGCAGTGCGGGACAGGGGGCGTATAATGAAGCTTTCTTT. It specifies CASSAGQGAYNEAFF.

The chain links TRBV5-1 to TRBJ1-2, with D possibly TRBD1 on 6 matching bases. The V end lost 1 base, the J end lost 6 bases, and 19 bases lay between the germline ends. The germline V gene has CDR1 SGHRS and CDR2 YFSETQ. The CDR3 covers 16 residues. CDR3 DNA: TGCGCCAGCAGCTTGACGGGAGGCCCGGGGGCTCATGGCTACACCTTC. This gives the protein CASSLTGGPGAHGYTF.

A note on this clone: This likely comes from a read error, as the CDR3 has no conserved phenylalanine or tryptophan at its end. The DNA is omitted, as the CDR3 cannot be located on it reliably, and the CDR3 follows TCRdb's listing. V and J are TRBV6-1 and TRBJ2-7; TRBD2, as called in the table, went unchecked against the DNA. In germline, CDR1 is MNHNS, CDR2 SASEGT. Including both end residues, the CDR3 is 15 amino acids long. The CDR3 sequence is CASSEAVGGADEQCL.

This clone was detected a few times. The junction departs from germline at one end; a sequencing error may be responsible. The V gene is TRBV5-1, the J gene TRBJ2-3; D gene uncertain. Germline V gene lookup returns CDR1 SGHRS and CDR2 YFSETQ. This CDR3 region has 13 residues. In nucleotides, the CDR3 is TGTGCCAGCAGCTTGGCCCGAGAACGTACGCAGTATTTT. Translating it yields CASSLARERTQYF.

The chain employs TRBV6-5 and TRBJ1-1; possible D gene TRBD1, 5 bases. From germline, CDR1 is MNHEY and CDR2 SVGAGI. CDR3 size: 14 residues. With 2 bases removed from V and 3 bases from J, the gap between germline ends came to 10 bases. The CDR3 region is CASSYVRADTEAFF. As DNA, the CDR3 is TGTGCCAGCAGTTACGTCAGGGCGGACACTGAAGCTTTCTTT.

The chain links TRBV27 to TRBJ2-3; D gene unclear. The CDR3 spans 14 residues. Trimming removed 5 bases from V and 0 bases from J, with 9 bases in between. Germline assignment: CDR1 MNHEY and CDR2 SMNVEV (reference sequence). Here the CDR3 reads CASSQDISTDTQYF. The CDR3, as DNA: TGTGCCAGCAGTCAGGATATTAGCACAGATACGCAGTATTTT.

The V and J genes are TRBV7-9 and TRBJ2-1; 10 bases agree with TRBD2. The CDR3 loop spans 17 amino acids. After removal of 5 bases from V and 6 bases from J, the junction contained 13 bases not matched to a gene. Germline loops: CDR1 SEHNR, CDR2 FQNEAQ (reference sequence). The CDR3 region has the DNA TGTGCCAGCAGCCCGAGGGATAGCGGGAGGCTTGGCAATGAGCAGTTCTTC. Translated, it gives CASSPRDSGRLGNEQFF.

The CDR3 sequence: CASSFSPLADQPQHF. CDR3 DNA sequence: TGTGCCAGCAGTTTTTCACCTCTCGCGGATCAGCCCCAGCATTTT. The chain uses TRBV27 and TRBJ1-5; D is unclear. V dropped 3 bases and J dropped 5 bases, with 14 bases sitting between them. The germline V gene encodes CDR1 MNHEY and CDR2 SMNVEV (reference sequence). The CDR3 runs 15 residues.

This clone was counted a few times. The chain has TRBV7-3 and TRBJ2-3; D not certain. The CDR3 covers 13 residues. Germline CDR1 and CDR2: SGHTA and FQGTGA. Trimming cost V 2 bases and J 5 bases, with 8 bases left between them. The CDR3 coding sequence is TGTGCCAGCAGCTTACTTTCGCGAGATACGCAGTATTTT. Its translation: CASSLLSRDTQYF.

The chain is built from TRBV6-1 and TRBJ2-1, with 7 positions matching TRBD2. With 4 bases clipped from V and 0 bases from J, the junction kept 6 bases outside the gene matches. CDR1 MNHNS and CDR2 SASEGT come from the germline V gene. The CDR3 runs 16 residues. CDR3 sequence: CASSVTSARSYNEQFF. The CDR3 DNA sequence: TGTGCCAGCAGTGTTACTAGCGCCCGCTCCTACAATGAGCAGTTCTTC.

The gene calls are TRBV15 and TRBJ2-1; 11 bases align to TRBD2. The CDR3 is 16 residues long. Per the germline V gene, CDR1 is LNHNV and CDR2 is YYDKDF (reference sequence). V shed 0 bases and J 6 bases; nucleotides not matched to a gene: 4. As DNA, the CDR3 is TGTGCCACCAGCAGAGAACTAGCGGGAGCTGGCAATGAGCAGTTCTTC. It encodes CATSRELAGAGNEQFF.

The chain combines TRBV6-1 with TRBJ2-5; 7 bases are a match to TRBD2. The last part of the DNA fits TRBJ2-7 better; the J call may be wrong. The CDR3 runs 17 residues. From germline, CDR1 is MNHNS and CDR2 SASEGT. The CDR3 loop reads CASSEGRGGRTGYEQYF. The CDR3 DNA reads TGTGCCAGCAGTGAAGGTCGAGGCGGGAGAACCGGGTACGAGCAGTACTTC.

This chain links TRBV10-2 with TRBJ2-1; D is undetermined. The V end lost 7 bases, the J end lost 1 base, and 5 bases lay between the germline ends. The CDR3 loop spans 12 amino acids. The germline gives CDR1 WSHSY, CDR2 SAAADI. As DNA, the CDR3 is TGCGCCAGCACCGCGTCCTACAATGAGCAGTTCTTC. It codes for CASTASYNEQFF.

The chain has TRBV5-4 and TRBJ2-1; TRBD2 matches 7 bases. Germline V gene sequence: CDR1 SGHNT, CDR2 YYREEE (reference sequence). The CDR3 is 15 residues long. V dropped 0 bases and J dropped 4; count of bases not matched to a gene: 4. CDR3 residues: CASSLGLAAYNEQFF. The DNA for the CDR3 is TGTGCCAGCAGCTTGGGACTAGCTGCGTACAATGAGCAGTTCTTC.

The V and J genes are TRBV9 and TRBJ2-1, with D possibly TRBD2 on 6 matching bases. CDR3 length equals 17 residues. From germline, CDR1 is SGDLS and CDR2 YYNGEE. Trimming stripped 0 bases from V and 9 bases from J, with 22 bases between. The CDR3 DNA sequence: TGTGCCAGCAGCGTAGGACTTGGGCGGGATGCGAGGGGTGAGCAGTTCTTC. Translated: CASSVGLGRDARGEQFF.